This T cell receptor beta chain was sequenced for a study of T cell changes during pregnancy in multiple sclerosis. The protocol was immunoSEQ multiplex PCR, while the TCRdb copy is restricted to in-frame clones and leaves out a portion. Of tens of thousands of clones in the sample, 92% are singletons; the top ten hold 0.15% to 0.25%. CDR3 size: 13 residues. With 4 bases removed from V and 0 bases from J, the gap between germline ends came to 6 bases. The germline gives CDR1 KGHSH, CDR2 LQKENI. Here the sequenced sample was CD4+ T cells from peripheral blood mononuclear cells, taken in the second trimester of pregnancy. This sequence originates from a female donor with multiple sclerosis, enrolled in a pregnancy study. The chain carries TRBV18 and TRBJ2-5; a weak D match, TRBD2 (6 bases). The CDR3 protein is CASSLADQETQYF. For the CDR3, the DNA is TGTGCCAGCTCACTAGCGGACCAAGAGACCCAGTACTTC.